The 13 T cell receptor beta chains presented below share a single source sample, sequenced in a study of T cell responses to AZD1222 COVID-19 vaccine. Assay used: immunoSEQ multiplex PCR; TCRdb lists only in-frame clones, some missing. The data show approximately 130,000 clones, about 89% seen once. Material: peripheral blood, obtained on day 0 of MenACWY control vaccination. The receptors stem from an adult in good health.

The CDR3 loop reads CASSLVGSGGYTF. The CDR3 DNA reads TGTGCCAGCAGCTTAGTAGGGAGTGGTGGCTACACCTTC. The chain uses TRBV7-8 and TRBJ1-2; D uncertain. The germline gives CDR1 SGHVS, CDR2 FQNEAQ. Trimming cost V 1 base and J 7 bases, with 10 bases left between them. The CDR3 length is 13 residues.

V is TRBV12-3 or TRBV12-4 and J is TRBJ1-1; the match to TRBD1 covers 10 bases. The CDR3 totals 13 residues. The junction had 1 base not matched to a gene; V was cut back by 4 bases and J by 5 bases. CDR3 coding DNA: TGTGCCAGCAGTTCGGGACAGGGGACTGAAGCTTTCTTT. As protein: CASSSGQGTEAFF.

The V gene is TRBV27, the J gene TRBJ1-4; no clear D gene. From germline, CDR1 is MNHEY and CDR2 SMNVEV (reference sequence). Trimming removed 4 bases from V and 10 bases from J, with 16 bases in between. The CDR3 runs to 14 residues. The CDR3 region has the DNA TGTGCCAGCAGTTCGGGCTCTCCTCCCGGAAAACTGTTTTTT. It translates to CASSSGSPPGKLFF.

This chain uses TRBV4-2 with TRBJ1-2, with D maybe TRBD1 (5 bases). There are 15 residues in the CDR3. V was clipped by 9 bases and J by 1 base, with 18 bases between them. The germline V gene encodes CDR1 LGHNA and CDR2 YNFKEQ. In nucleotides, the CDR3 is TGTGCCAGTGGGACCGGGACGGCGTATAACTATGGCTACACCTTC. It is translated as CASGTGTAYNYGYTF.

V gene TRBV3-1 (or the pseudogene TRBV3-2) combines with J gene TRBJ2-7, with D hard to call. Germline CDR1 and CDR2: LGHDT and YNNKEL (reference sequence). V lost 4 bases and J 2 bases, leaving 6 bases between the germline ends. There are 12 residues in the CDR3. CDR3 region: CASSPHTYEQYF. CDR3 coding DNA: TGTGCCAGCAGCCCCCACACCTACGAGCAGTACTTC.

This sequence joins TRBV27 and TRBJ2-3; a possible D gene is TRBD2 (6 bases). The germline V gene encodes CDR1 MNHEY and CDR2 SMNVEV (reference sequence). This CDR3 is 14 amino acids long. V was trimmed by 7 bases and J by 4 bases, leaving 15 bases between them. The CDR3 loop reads CASNPGVQADTQYF. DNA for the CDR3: TGTGCCAGCAACCCGGGAGTACAAGCAGATACGCAGTATTTT.

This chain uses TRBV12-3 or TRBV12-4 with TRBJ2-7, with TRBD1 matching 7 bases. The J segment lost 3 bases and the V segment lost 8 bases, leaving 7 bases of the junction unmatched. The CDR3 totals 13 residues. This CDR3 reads CASATAGGYEQYF. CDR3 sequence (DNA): TGTGCCAGCGCCACGGCAGGGGGCTACGAGCAGTACTTC.

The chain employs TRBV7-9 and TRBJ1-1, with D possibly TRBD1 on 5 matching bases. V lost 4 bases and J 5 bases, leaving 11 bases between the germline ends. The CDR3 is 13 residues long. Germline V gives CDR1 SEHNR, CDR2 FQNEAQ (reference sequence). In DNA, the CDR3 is TGTGCCAGCAGCTCTTTGGGACGTACTGAAGCTTTCTTT. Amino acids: CASSSLGRTEAFF.

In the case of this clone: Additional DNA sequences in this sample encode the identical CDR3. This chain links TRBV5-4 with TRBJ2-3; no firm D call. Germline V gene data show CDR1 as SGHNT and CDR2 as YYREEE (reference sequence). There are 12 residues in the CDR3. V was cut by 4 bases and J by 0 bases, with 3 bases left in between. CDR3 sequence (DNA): TGTGCCAGCAGCCCTAGCACAGATACGCAGTATTTT. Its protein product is CASSPSTDTQYF. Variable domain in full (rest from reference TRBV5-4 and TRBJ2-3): ETGVTQSPTHLIKTRGQQVTLRCSSQSGHNTVSWYQQALGQGPQFIFQYYREEENGRGNFPPRFSGLQFPNYSSELNVNALELDDSALYLCASSPSTDTQYFGPGTRLTVL.

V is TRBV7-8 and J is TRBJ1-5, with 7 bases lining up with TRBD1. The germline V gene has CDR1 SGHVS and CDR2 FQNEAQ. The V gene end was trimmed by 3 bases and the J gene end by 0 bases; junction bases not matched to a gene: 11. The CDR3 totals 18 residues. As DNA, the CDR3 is TGTGCCAGCAGCTTTGCGTCAACAGGGGAACATAGCAATCAGCCCCAGCATTTT. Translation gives CASSFASTGEHSNQPQHF.

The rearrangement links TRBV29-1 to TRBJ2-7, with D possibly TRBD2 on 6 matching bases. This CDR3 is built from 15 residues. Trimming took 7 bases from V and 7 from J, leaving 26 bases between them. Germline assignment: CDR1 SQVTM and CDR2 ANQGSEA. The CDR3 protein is CSARSGRARGVEQYF. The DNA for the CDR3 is TGCAGCGCCCGTTCGGGACGGGCCCGCGGGGTAGAGCAGTACTTC.

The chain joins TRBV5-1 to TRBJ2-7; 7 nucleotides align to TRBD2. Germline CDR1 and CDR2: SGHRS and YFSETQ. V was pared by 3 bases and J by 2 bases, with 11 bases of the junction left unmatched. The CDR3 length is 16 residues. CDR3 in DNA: TGCGCCAGCAGCTGGGGGGGTCCGACTACTACCTACGAGCAGTACTTC. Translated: CASSWGGPTTTYEQYF. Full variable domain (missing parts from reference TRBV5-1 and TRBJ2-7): KAGVTQTPRYLIKTRGQQVTLSCSPISGHRSVSWYQQTPGQGLQFLFEYFSETQRNKGNFPGRFSGRQFSNSRSEMNVSTLELGDSALYLCASSWGGPTTTYEQYFGPGTRLTVT.

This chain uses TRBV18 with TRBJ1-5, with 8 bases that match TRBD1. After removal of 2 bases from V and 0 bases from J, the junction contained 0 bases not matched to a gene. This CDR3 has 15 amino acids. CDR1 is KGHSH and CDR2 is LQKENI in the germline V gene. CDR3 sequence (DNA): TGTGCCAGCTCACCAACAGGGGGTAGCAATCAGCCCCAGCATTTT. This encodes CASSPTGGSNQPQHF.